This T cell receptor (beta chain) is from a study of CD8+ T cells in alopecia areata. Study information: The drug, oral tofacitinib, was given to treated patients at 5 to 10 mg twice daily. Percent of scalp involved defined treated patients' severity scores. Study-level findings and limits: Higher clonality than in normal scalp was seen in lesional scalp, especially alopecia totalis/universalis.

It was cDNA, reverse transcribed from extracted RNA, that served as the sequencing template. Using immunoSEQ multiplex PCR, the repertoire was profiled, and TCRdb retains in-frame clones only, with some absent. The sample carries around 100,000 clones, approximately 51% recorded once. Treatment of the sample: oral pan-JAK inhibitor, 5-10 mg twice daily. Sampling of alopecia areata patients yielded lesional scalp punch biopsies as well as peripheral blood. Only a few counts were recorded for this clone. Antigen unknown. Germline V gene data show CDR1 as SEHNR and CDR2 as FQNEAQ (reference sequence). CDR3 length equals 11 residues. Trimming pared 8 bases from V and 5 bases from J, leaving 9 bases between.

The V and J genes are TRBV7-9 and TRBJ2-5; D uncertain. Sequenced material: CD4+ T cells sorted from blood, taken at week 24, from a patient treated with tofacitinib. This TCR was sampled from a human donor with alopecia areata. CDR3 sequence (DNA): TGTGCCAGCGGGATTTACGAGACCCAGTACTTC. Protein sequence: CASGIYETQYF. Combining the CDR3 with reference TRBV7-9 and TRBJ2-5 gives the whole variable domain DTGVSQNPRHKITKRGQNVTFRCDPISEHNRLYWYRQTLGQGPEFLTYFQNEAQLEKSRLLSDRFSAERPKGSFSTLEIQRTEQGDSAMYLCASGIYETQYFGPGTRLLVL.